Following are 15 T cell receptor beta chains from one sample sequenced in a study of shared clonotypes between healthy human individuals. Clones were sequenced by immunoSEQ multiplex PCR, and TCRdb holds only the in-frame ones, with some missing. The sample lists 400,000 to 600,000 clones, around 79% seen once, with around 13% in the top ten. Sequences were obtained from PBMCs. Every receptor here comes from a woman aged 40 to 50 in good health. Some clones in this sample may be carry-over from other donors' samples.

The count of this clone is one. The chain links TRBV6-1 to TRBJ2-7; D possibly corresponds to TRBD2 (5 bases). Trimming pared 2 bases from V and 1 base from J, leaving 12 bases between. The CDR3 has 15 residues. Germline loops: CDR1 MNHNS, CDR2 SASEGT. The CDR3 loop is CASSEHWESSYEQYF. The CDR3 coding sequence is TGTGCCAGCAGTGAACATTGGGAGTCTTCCTACGAGCAGTACTTC.

A few counts support this clone. The rearrangement uses TRBV4-1 and TRBJ2-7, with TRBD2 as a possible D gene (6 bases). Trimming removed 4 bases at V and 5 bases at J, with 21 bases between. CDR1 is MGHRA and CDR2 is YSYEKL in the germline V gene. This CDR3 has 16 residues. Here the CDR3 reads CASSPYVREDNHEQYF. DNA for the CDR3: TGCGCCAGCAGCCCGTATGTCAGGGAGGATAACCACGAGCAGTACTTC.

The chain joins TRBV4-3 to TRBJ2-1; no definite D call. Trimming left V 0 bases short and J 0 bases short, with 6 bases between. Germline-derived CDR1 and CDR2 are LGHNA and YSLEER. CDR3 length: 15 amino acids. As DNA, the CDR3 is TGCGCCAGCAGCCAAGACAGTCGCTCCTACAATGAGCAGTTCTTC. Protein product: CASSQDSRSYNEQFF.

This rearrangement joins TRBV5-1 to TRBJ2-1; no definite D call. From germline, CDR1 is SGHRS and CDR2 YFSETQ. V gave up 5 bases and J gave up 10 bases, with 16 bases separating them. The CDR3 totals 13 residues. The CDR3 spells CASREPPKREQFF. CDR3 nucleotides: TGCGCCAGCAGGGAGCCCCCGAAACGGGAGCAGTTCTTC.

The genes are TRBV2 and TRBJ2-2; maybe TRBD1 (6 bases). Looked up from germline, CDR1 is SNHLY and CDR2 is FYNNEI. The ends were cut back, 6 bases at V and 4 bases at J, with 12 bases in the middle. The length of the CDR3 is 14 residues. In nucleotides, the CDR3 is TGTGCCAGCAGAAGACAGGCTAGCACCGGGGAGCTGTTTTTT. This encodes CASRRQASTGELFF.

V is TRBV6-1 and J is TRBJ2-5; TRBD2 matches at 14 bases. Germline CDR1 and CDR2: MNHNS and SASEGT. CDR3 length equals 15 residues. The V segment lost 6 bases and the J segment 5 bases; nucleotides outside the gene matches: 5. CDR3 region: CASSVTSGREETQYF. CDR3 nucleotide sequence: TGTGCCAGCAGCGTGACTAGCGGGAGGGAGGAGACCCAGTACTTC.

The rearrangement joins TRBV7-3 to TRBJ2-5; D is ambiguous. V dropped 0 bases and J dropped 5 bases, with 13 bases sitting between them. This CDR3 is 15 amino acids long. CDR1 and CDR2 (germline): SGHTA, FQGTGA. CDR3 in DNA: TGTGCCAGCAGCTTAACGGATTCTGGTTGGGAGACCCAGTACTTC. Protein sequence: CASSLTDSGWETQYF.

The chain employs TRBV5-5 and TRBJ1-4; 9 bases match TRBD1. Germline V gene lookup returns CDR1 SGHKS and CDR2 YYEKEE (reference sequence). This CDR3 has 14 residues. J was trimmed by 4 bases and V by 4 bases; bases with no gene match: 2. CDR3: CASSKDRGNEKLFF. Here the CDR3 DNA reads TGTGCCAGCAGCAAGGACAGGGGTAATGAAAAACTGTTTTTT.

V and J are TRBV4-1 and TRBJ2-1; 10 bases map to TRBD2. J gave up 2 bases and V 0 bases, and 7 bases lay outside the gene matches. CDR3 length equals 18 residues. CDR1 is MGHRA and CDR2 is YSYEKL in the germline V gene. The CDR3 region has the DNA TGCGCCAGCAGCCAAGATTTAGAGCGGGAGGGCCCCTACAATGAGCAGTTCTTC. It codes for CASSQDLEREGPYNEQFF.

The CDR3 bases are TGTGCCAGCAGCTCGGCCGGGACAGACAGGGATACGCAGTATTTT. It encodes CASSSAGTDRDTQYF. The chain employs TRBV5-6 and TRBJ2-3; 7 bases are a match to TRBD1. CDR1 is SGHDT and CDR2 is YYEEEE in the germline V gene. V lost 3 bases to trimming and J lost 6 bases; unmatched junction nucleotides: 10. The CDR3 sequence is 15 residues long.

The genes are TRBV18 and TRBJ2-5, with a possible D match to TRBD2 (5 bases). Trimming took off 3 bases at V and 7 bases at J, with 21 bases between the two ends. Germline CDR1 reads KGHSH; CDR2 reads LQKENI. CDR3 length: 16 amino acids. The CDR3 here is CASSPSGRGNEGTQYF. As DNA, the CDR3 is TGTGCCAGCTCACCGAGTGGGAGAGGAAATGAAGGGACCCAGTACTTC.

CDR3 protein: CASIDRGRTDTQYF. Here the CDR3 DNA reads TGCGCCAGCATAGACAGGGGGCGTACAGATACGCAGTATTTT. This chain connects TRBV23-1 to TRBJ2-3, with 10 bases matching TRBD1. TRBV23-1 is labeled an ORF, and its function is uncertain. This CDR3 spans 14 amino acids. Germline trimming cut 7 bases from V and 3 bases from J; bases unmatched to any gene: 4.

This clone came up once. V and J are TRBV19 and TRBJ2-6, with D unclear. This CDR3 has 15 amino acids. Deletions cut 3 bases from V and 4 bases from J, with 10 bases between. Germline V CDR1 and CDR2: LNHDA, SQIVND (reference sequence). The CDR3 reads CASSILGEGANVLTF. The CDR3 DNA sequence: TGTGCCAGTAGTATTCTGGGTGAAGGGGCCAACGTCCTGACTTTC.

The J gene is TRBJ2-1, the V gene TRBV6-5; 8 bases line up with TRBD1. The J segment lost 8 bases and the V segment lost 2 bases, leaving 5 bases of the junction unmatched. CDR1 MNHEY and CDR2 SVGAGI come from the germline V gene. The CDR3 has 14 residues. This CDR3 is CASSYEGQDDEQFF. CDR3 DNA sequence: TGTGCCAGCAGTTACGAGGGACAGGACGATGAGCAGTTCTTC.

This chain uses TRBV6-6 with TRBJ1-5; maybe TRBD1 (5 bases). The CDR3 is 12 residues long. The germline V and J ends were trimmed by 4 bases and 8 bases, with 9 bases remaining between them. Germline CDR1 reads MNHNY; CDR2 reads SVGAGI (reference sequence). The CDR3 sequence is CASSSSGEPQHF. The CDR3 DNA follows: TGTGCCAGCAGTTCCTCGGGGGAGCCCCAGCATTTT.